These 8 T cell receptor beta chains share one sample of origin, sequenced in a study of T cell repertoires in cytomegalovirus infection. TCRdb passed the reads through MiXCR, listing each CDR3 protein once. The sample yields fewer than 550,000 distinct CDR3 sequences, about 11% seen once. Material for sequencing was PBMCs. The receptors here all came from a human donor in good health (CMV status not recorded). Some clones in this sample may be carry-over from other donors' samples.

This clonotype ranks as medium-sized (0.01 to 0.1%). A junction boundary mismatches the germline segment, possibly from a read error. The V and J genes are TRBV12-3 or TRBV12-4 and TRBJ2-5, with D unresolved. The CDR3 totals 11 residues. The CDR3 protein is CASSLGETQYF. In nucleotides, the CDR3 is TGTGCCAGCAGCTTAGGGGAGACCCAGTACTTC.

This clonotype was detected many times. This sequence joins TRBV6-6 and TRBJ2-3; 13 positions agree with TRBD2. The length of the CDR3 is 15 residues. The V segment lost 8 bases and the J segment 2 bases; nucleotides outside the gene matches: 4. CDR1 is MNHNY, CDR2 SVGAGI, per germline (reference sequence). This CDR3 reads CASGTSGTFTDTQYF. The CDR3 nucleotides are TGTGCCAGCGGGACTAGCGGGACCTTCACAGATACGCAGTATTTT.

This clonotype occurred many times. V and J are TRBV12-3 or TRBV12-4 and TRBJ1-1, with 10 bases matching TRBD1. The trim removed 6 bases at V and 6 bases at J, leaving 4 bases unmatched. The CDR3 runs 13 residues. The CDR3 DNA sequence: TGTGCCAGCAGGACAGGGGGCTCGGCTGAAGCTTTCTTT. Protein sequence: CASRTGGSAEAFF.

This clonotype was picked up a small number of times. The V call is TRBV6-5, the J call TRBJ2-2, with a tentative D call TRBD1 (6 bases). V lost 7 bases and J lost 2, with 14 bases in between. This CDR3 contains 15 residues. CDR1 is MNHEY, CDR2 SVGAGI, per germline. CDR3 sequence reads: CASNLQGPNTGELFF. CDR3 DNA: TGTGCCAGCAATCTACAGGGTCCCAACACCGGGGAGCTGTTTTTT.

A few counts support this clonotype. V usage is TRBV6-1 and J usage is TRBJ2-1, with 8 bases identical to TRBD2. The V and J ends lost 6 bases and 5 bases, in that order; junction bases with no gene match: 9. Germline CDR1 MNHNS, CDR2 SASEGT. The CDR3 length is 15 residues. CDR3 region: CASRSAGVGNNEQFF. Written as DNA, the CDR3 is TGTGCCAGCAGATCAGCGGGGGTGGGCAACAATGAGCAGTTCTTC.

This clonotype was seen repeatedly, ten times or more. The V call is TRBV7-2, the J call TRBJ2-2, with D maybe TRBD1 (6 bases). This CDR3 has 14 residues. CDR1 and CDR2 from the germline V gene are SGHTA and FQGNSA. The V and J ends lost 7 bases and 4 bases respectively, with 13 bases between them. The CDR3 reads CASNPARGTGELFF. The CDR3 DNA is TGTGCCAGCAACCCTGCCAGGGGCACCGGGGAGCTGTTTTTT.

The V gene is TRBV28, the J gene TRBJ1-2; 8 nucleotides agree with TRBD1. The J segment lost 5 bases and the V segment lost 2 bases, leaving 7 bases of the junction unmatched. CDR1 is MDHEN, CDR2 SYDVKM, per germline. The CDR3 sequence is 15 residues long. The CDR3 protein is CASSLTDRDVYGYTF. In DNA, the CDR3 is TGTGCCAGCAGTTTAACGGACAGGGATGTTTATGGCTACACCTTC.

In its sample, this clonotype was seen many times. This chain uses TRBV28 with TRBJ2-7; TRBD2 matches at 10 bases. Trimming at V came to 5 bases and at J to 0 bases, leaving 4 bases not matched to a gene. CDR3 length: 15 residues. CDR1 is MDHEN, CDR2 SYDVKM, per germline. CDR3 loop: CASSPRTSGSYEQYF. The CDR3 DNA sequence: TGTGCCAGCAGTCCTCGGACTAGCGGCTCCTACGAGCAGTACTTC. The variable domain in full, with the rest retrieved from reference TRBV28 and TRBJ2-7, is DVKVTQSSRYLVKRTGEKVFLECVQDMDHENMFWYRQDPGLGLRLIYFSYDVKMKEKGDIPEGYSVSREKKERFSLILESASTNQTSMYLCASSPRTSGSYEQYFGPGTRLTVT.